This record covers a single T cell receptor (beta chain). Transcripts of RNA were the source for amplifying TCR beta CDR3 regions. RT-PCR in the first round used HTBI primers; a second-round multiplex PCR followed. TCRdb re-called the multiplex PCR reads with MiXCR, one entry per CDR3 protein. Of almost 750,000 distinct CDR3 sequences in the sample, 35% to 50% were seen once. This sample was included in a study of Graves' ophthalmopathy and Graves' hyperthyroidism. Germline lookup yields CDR1 SGHAT and CDR2 FQNNGV. The junction had 5 bases not matched to a gene; V was cut back by 5 bases and J by 2 bases. CDR3 length equals 15 residues.

The sample consisted of peripheral blood. V is TRBV11-2 and J is TRBJ2-1, with 8 nucleotides matching TRBD1. The clonotype originates from an adult man with Graves' ophthalmopathy. CDR3 DNA sequence: TGTGCCAGCAGCCAAGACAGGGGCGCCTACAATGAGCAGTTCTTC. It specifies CASSQDRGAYNEQFF. Complete variable domain (other parts from reference TRBV11-2 and TRBJ2-1): EAGVAQSPRYKIIEKRQSVAFWCNPISGHATLYWYQQILGQGPKLLIQFQNNGVVDDSQLPKDRFSAERLKGVDSTLKIQPAKLEDSAVYLCASSQDRGAYNEQFFGPGTRLTVL.